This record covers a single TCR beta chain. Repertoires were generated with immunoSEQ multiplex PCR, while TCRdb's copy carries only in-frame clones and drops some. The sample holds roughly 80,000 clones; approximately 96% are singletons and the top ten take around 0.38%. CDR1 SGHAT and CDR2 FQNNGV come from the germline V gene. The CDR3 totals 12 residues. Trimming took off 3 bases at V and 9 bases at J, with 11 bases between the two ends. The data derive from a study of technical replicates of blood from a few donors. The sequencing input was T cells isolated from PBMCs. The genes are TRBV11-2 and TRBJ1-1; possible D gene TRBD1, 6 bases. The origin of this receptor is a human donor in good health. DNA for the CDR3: TGTGCCAGCAGCTTTGAGACAGGAAAAGCTTTCTTT. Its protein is CASSFETGKAFF.